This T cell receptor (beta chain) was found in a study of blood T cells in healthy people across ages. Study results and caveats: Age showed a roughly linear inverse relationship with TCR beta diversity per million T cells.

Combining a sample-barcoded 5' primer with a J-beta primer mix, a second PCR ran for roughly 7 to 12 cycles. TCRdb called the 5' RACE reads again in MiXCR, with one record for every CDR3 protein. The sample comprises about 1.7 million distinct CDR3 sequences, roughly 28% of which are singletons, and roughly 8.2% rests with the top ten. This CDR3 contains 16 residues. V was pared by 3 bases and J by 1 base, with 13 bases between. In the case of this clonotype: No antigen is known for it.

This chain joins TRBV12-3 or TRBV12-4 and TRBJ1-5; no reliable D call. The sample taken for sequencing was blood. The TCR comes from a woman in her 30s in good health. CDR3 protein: CASSLTSTLSNQPQHF. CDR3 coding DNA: TGTGCCAGCAGTTTGACTTCAACCTTAAGCAATCAGCCCCAGCATTTT.